A single sample gave rise to the 20 T cell receptor beta chains below, sequenced in a study of cytomegalovirus exposure and HLA in healthy donors (dated by TCRdb to 2015 to 2018). Library creation used the immunoSEQ multiplex PCR assay. A mixture of 60 forward primers for TCR Vbeta segments and 13 reverse primers for TCR Jbeta segments was used in the multiplex PCR. TCRdb re-hosts the immuneACCESS table, in-frame sequences only. Its copies lack some clones; in the studies checked, an unresolved V gene accounts for under half of them, and the cause for the rest is not known. The sample table records about 150,000 clones; less than 80% of these occur just once. The ten largest clones take up approximately 2.3% of the sample. Sequencing was done on a sample of PBMCs. These receptor sequences come from a man aged 25-45 years in good health and CMV-seronegative.

The chain joins TRBV2 to TRBJ1-3, with a tentative D call TRBD1 (5 bases). This CDR3 has 18 amino acids. Trimming stripped 4 bases from V and 0 bases from J, with 19 bases between. Germline loops: CDR1 SNHLY, CDR2 FYNNEI. Here the CDR3 reads CASSGIRDLTLSGNTIYF. The DNA of the CDR3 is TGTGCCAGCAGTGGGATAAGGGACTTGACCCTCTCTGGAAACACCATATATTTT.

The V gene is TRBV5-1, the J gene TRBJ1-3; 7 nucleotides agree with TRBD1. Trimming took 0 bases from V and 3 from J; bases not matched to a gene: 6. This CDR3 contains 16 residues. Germline V CDR1 and CDR2: SGHRS, YFSETQ. Here the CDR3 reads CASSLAGTDVGNTIYF. The CDR3 nucleotides are TGCGCCAGCAGCTTGGCTGGGACAGACGTTGGAAACACCATATATTTT.

The CDR3 nucleotides are TGTGCCAGCAGCCCAGGGACTAGCCGGGGCGGGGAGCTGTTTTTT. It encodes CASSPGTSRGGELFF. The rearrangement links TRBV27 to TRBJ2-2; TRBD2 matches at 9 bases. This CDR3 region has 15 residues. Germline trimming cut 6 bases from V and 7 bases from J; bases unmatched to any gene: 9. Germline CDR1 is MNHEY and CDR2 is SMNVEV (reference sequence).

This sequence joins TRBV7-9 and TRBJ1-2; 7 bases fit TRBD1. CDR3 length: 14 amino acids. V lost 5 bases and J lost 4; bases outside the gene matches: 7. Germline assignment: CDR1 SEHNR and CDR2 FQNEAQ (reference sequence). CDR3 sequence: CASSAGTDTYGYTF. CDR3 bases: TGTGCCAGCAGCGCCGGGACAGACACCTATGGCTACACCTTC.

The V call is TRBV27, the J call TRBJ2-7; TRBD1 matches at 7 bases. Germline V CDR1 and CDR2: MNHEY, SMNVEV (reference sequence). The CDR3 is 14 amino acids. The ends lost 8 bases at V and 2 bases at J; junction bases unmatched: 9. CDR3 residues: CASGMTGITYEQYF. CDR3 nucleotides: TGTGCCAGCGGTATGACAGGGATAACCTACGAGCAGTACTTC.

The V call is TRBV4-2, the J call TRBJ1-5; D gene unclear. CDR3 length: 15 amino acids. Germline lookup yields CDR1 LGHNA and CDR2 YNFKEQ. V gave up 1 base and J gave up 7 bases, with 14 bases separating them. CDR3 coding DNA: TGTGCCAGCAGCCAAGGATGGCGGGAATTCCAGCCCCAGCATTTT. Translated, it gives CASSQGWREFQPQHF.

The V call is TRBV19, the J call TRBJ2-3; TRBD2 agrees at 7 bases. The germline V gene encodes CDR1 LNHDA and CDR2 SQIVND (reference sequence). This CDR3 is 14 amino acids long. Trimming cost V 8 bases and J 1 base; bases outside gene matches: 6. The CDR3 loop reads CASAAGEGTDTQYF. CDR3 DNA: TGTGCCAGTGCTGCGGGGGAGGGCACAGATACGCAGTATTTT.

A note on this clone: This specimen includes other DNA sequences encoding the same CDR3. The rearrangement joins TRBV4-3 to TRBJ2-3, with 8 bases matching TRBD2. This CDR3 has 16 residues. Germline V gene sequence: CDR1 LGHNA, CDR2 YSLEER. J gave up 1 base and V 4 bases, and 7 bases lay outside the gene matches. CDR3 sequence: CASSRLSGGGTDTQYF. The CDR3 DNA sequence: TGCGCCAGCAGCCGGCTCTCGGGGGGGGGCACAGATACGCAGTATTTT.

On this clone itself: Other nucleotide sequences in the sample specify the same CDR3. This chain connects TRBV19 to TRBJ2-5; the D gene is possibly TRBD2 (5 bases). Germline V gene data show CDR1 as LNHDA and CDR2 as SQIVND (reference sequence). The CDR3 is 13 residues long. Trimming shortened V by 3 bases and J by 5 bases, and 10 bases separated the two germline ends. The CDR3 spells CASSIGIGETQYF. The DNA for the CDR3 is TGTGCCAGTAGTATCGGGATCGGGGAGACCCAGTACTTC.

The chain combines TRBV7-9 with TRBJ1-5; the D is unclear. Deletions cut 7 bases from V and 6 bases from J, with 13 bases between. The CDR3 covers 13 residues. CDR1 and CDR2 (germline): SEHNR, FQNEAQ (reference sequence). CDR3 protein: CASNQGGVQPQHF. In nucleotides, the CDR3 is TGTGCCAGCAACCAAGGAGGCGTTCAGCCCCAGCATTTT. Based on the CDR3 plus reference TRBV7-9 and TRBJ1-5, the full variable domain is DTGVSQNPRHKITKRGQNVTFRCDPISEHNRLYWYRQTLGQGPEFLTYFQNEAQLEKSRLLSDRFSAERPKGSFSTLEIQRTEQGDSAMYLCASNQGGVQPQHFGDGTRLSIL.

The chain has TRBV30 and TRBJ1-5; maybe TRBD1 (5 bases). The CDR3 has 13 residues. With 3 bases removed from V and 4 bases from J, the gap between germline ends came to 10 bases. CDR1 GTSNPN and CDR2 SVGIG come from the germline V gene (reference sequence). The CDR3 here is CAWSQGGNQPQHF. The CDR3 DNA reads as TGTGCCTGGAGCCAGGGTGGTAATCAGCCCCAGCATTTT. Combining the CDR3 with reference TRBV30 and TRBJ1-5 gives the whole variable domain SQTIHQWPATLVQPVGSPLSLECTVEGTSNPNLYWYRQAAGRGLQLLFYSVGIGQISSEVPQNLSASRPQDRQFILSSKKLLLSDSGFYLCAWSQGGNQPQHFGDGTRLSIL.

This rearrangement joins TRBV27 to TRBJ1-5; D perhaps matches TRBD1 (5 bases). The CDR3 extends over 13 amino acids. Trimming pared 5 bases from V and 6 bases from J, leaving 11 bases between. The germline gives CDR1 MNHEY, CDR2 SMNVEV (reference sequence). The CDR3 DNA sequence: TGTGCCAGCAGTGGGGGGGGAGGTCAGCCCCAGCATTTT. Amino acid sequence: CASSGGGGQPQHF.

The chain joins TRBV7-2 to TRBJ1-1; D not resolved. Germline lookup yields CDR1 SGHTA and CDR2 FQGNSA. Trimming took 4 bases from V and 1 from J, leaving 7 bases between them. There are 13 residues in the CDR3. DNA of the CDR3: TGTGCCAGCAGCTGGGGAGGGAACACTGAAGCTTTCTTT. Its protein product is CASSWGGNTEAFF.

The rearrangement joins TRBV7-3 to TRBJ2-1; a weak D match, TRBD2 (5 bases). The CDR3 is 13 amino acids. V lost 4 bases, J lost 12 bases, and 16 bases lay in between. From germline, CDR1 is SGHTA and CDR2 FQGTGA. The chain's CDR3 is CASSSRLSSMQFF. As DNA, the CDR3 is TGTGCCAGCAGCTCTAGACTAAGTAGTATGCAGTTCTTC.

This clone has just one count. This CDR3 is also generated by other DNA sequences in the sample. This chain connects TRBV28 to TRBJ1-5, with D uncertain. Germline V gene data show CDR1 as MDHEN and CDR2 as SYDVKM. This CDR3 contains 11 residues. The V end lost 5 bases, the J end lost 4 bases, and 3 bases lay between the germline ends. The CDR3 spells CASSLNQPQHF. Here the CDR3 DNA reads TGTGCCAGCAGTCTAAATCAGCCCCAGCATTTT.

This clone was detected only once. The chain has TRBV19 and TRBJ1-1; the D gene is possibly TRBD1 (5 bases). V shed 0 bases and J shed 5 bases, with 19 bases lying between them. The CDR3 length is 17 residues. Germline CDR1 reads LNHDA; CDR2 reads SQIVND (reference sequence). The CDR3 region is CASSIDFVQGGGTEAFF. The CDR3 DNA reads TGTGCCAGTAGTATAGATTTCGTCCAGGGCGGTGGAACTGAAGCTTTCTTT.

The genes are TRBV5-4 and TRBJ1-1; D remains ambiguous. The CDR3 covers 12 residues. V was cut by 0 bases and J by 4 bases, with 4 bases left in between. Germline lookup yields CDR1 SGHNT and CDR2 YYREEE (reference sequence). The CDR3 coding sequence is TGTGCCAGCAGCTTGGGTAGCACTGAAGCTTTCTTT. This encodes CASSLGSTEAFF.

This clone has more than one count but fewer than ten. The V and J genes are TRBV7-8 and TRBJ1-1; 9 bases map to TRBD1. The CDR3 has 16 residues. Trimming took 0 bases from V and 1 from J; bases not matched to a gene: 3. The germline V gene encodes CDR1 SGHVS and CDR2 FQNEAQ. The CDR3 loop reads CASSLARTGANTEAFF. For the CDR3, the DNA is TGTGCCAGCAGCTTAGCGCGGACAGGGGCGAACACTGAAGCTTTCTTT.

This chain connects TRBV5-1 to TRBJ2-7; maybe TRBD2 (6 bases). This CDR3 region has 14 residues. Trimming left V 7 bases short and J 0 bases short, with 14 bases between. Germline CDR1 reads SGHRS; CDR2 reads YFSETQ. The CDR3 sequence is CASCRDSSSYEQYF. CDR3 in DNA: TGCGCCAGCTGCCGGGACTCGAGCTCCTACGAGCAGTACTTC. The variable domain in full, completed from reference TRBV5-1 and TRBJ2-7, reads KAGVTQTPRYLIKTRGQQVTLSCSPISGHRSVSWYQQTPGQGLQFLFEYFSETQRNKGNFPGRFSGRQFSNSRSEMNVSTLELGDSALYLCASCRDSSSYEQYFGPGTRLTVT.

V gene TRBV28 combines with J gene TRBJ1-5; D is unclear. CDR1 MDHEN and CDR2 SYDVKM come from the germline V gene. With 3 bases removed from V and 5 bases from J, the gap between germline ends came to 11 bases. This CDR3 has 14 amino acids. As DNA, the CDR3 is TGTGCCAGCAGTTTTACAGCTCCGGATCAGCCCCAGCATTTT. It specifies CASSFTAPDQPQHF.